The 25 T cell receptor beta chains in this list originate from one sample, sequenced in a study of shared clonotypes between healthy human individuals. Some clones are missing from TCRdb's copy, which holds only in-frame ones; the method was immunoSEQ multiplex PCR. Of 1,500,000 or so clones in the sample, about 98.5% were seen once. Sample: naive CD4+ T cells sorted from blood. Subset specified: CD45RA+ positively selected. These receptors all stem from a man aged 25-40 years in good health.

The V gene is TRBV29-1, the J gene TRBJ2-1; no firm D call. Germline V lookup: CDR1 SQVTM, CDR2 ANQGSEA. Trimming took off 4 bases at V and 1 base at J, with 2 bases between the two ends. The CDR3 runs to 11 residues. The CDR3 loop is CSVVSYNEQFF. The CDR3 DNA reads as TGCAGCGTTGTGTCCTACAATGAGCAGTTCTTC.

V usage is TRBV7-8 and J usage is TRBJ2-7; tentative D call: TRBD2 (5 bases). V lost 5 bases, J lost 4 bases, and 21 bases lay in between. Germline V gene sequence: CDR1 SGHVS, CDR2 FQNEAQ. This CDR3 has 16 amino acids. The CDR3 DNA reads TGTGCCAGCAGCCCCCCGGGGAGTTTGGTCCCGTACGAGCAGTACTTC. This translates into CASSPPGSLVPYEQYF. Drawing the rest from reference TRBV7-8 and TRBJ2-7, the complete variable domain is GAGVSQSPRYKVAKRGQDVALRCDPISGHVSLFWYQQALGQGPEFLTYFQNEAQLDKSGLPSDRFFAERPEGSVSTLKIQRTQQEDSAVYLCASSPPGSLVPYEQYFGPGTRLTVT.

The V gene is TRBV9, the J gene TRBJ2-2; D gene unclear. The CDR3 runs 14 residues. Trimming left V 0 bases short and J 7 bases short, with 10 bases between. Germline CDR1 is SGDLS and CDR2 is YYNGEE. CDR3 sequence (DNA): TGTGCCAGCAGCGTAGACCTGGAGTACGGGGAGCTGTTTTTT. Its protein product is CASSVDLEYGELFF.

This chain connects TRBV30 to TRBJ1-5; TRBD1 is a possible D gene (5 bases). From germline, CDR1 is GTSNPN and CDR2 SVGIG (reference sequence). The V and J ends lost 2 bases and 5 bases respectively, with 10 bases between them. CDR3 size: 13 residues. CDR3 in amino acids: CAWSPAGHQPQHF. The CDR3 coding sequence is TGTGCCTGGAGTCCGGCAGGGCATCAGCCCCAGCATTTT.

This clone appeared a single time. The J gene is TRBJ1-1, the V gene TRBV13; 9 bases align to TRBD1. The CDR3 contains 13 residues. Germline CDR1 PRHDT, CDR2 FYEKMQ (reference sequence). Trimming at V came to 5 bases and at J to 6 bases, leaving 4 bases not matched to a gene. Here the CDR3 DNA reads TGTGCCAGCAGCCTACAGGGGGCCCCTGAAGCTTTCTTT. Encoded protein: CASSLQGAPEAFF.

The V call is TRBV27, the J call TRBJ2-1, with a possible D match to TRBD2 (5 bases). Trimming left V 0 bases short and J 10 bases short, with 10 bases between. This CDR3 spans 13 amino acids. CDR1 and CDR2 (germline): MNHEY, SMNVEV (reference sequence). This chain's CDR3 is CASSLSLGVEQFF. The CDR3 region has the DNA TGTGCCAGCAGTTTATCGCTGGGAGTCGAGCAGTTCTTC.

J is TRBJ2-3 and V is TRBV2; 8 bases align to TRBD2. The CDR3 contains 17 residues. Per the germline V gene, CDR1 is SNHLY and CDR2 is FYNNEI. The trim removed 6 bases at V and 0 bases at J, leaving 11 bases unmatched. This chain's CDR3 is CASRPTGTSGSTDTQYF. The CDR3 bases are TGTGCCAGCAGGCCCACGGGTACTAGCGGTAGCACAGATACGCAGTATTTT.

V and J are TRBV7-9 and TRBJ2-3; 7 bases line up with TRBD1. Germline CDR1 and CDR2: SEHNR and FQNEAQ (reference sequence). The CDR3 runs 15 residues. Trimming cost V 1 base and J 2 bases; bases outside gene matches: 3. CDR3 sequence: CASSLGTGVTDTQYF. CDR3 nucleotide sequence: TGTGCCAGCAGCTTAGGGACAGGAGTCACAGATACGCAGTATTTT. The full variable domain, its missing parts supplied by reference TRBV7-9 and TRBJ2-3, is DTGVSQNPRHKITKRGQNVTFRCDPISEHNRLYWYRQTLGQGPEFLTYFQNEAQLEKSRLLSDRFSAERPKGSFSTLEIQRTEQGDSAMYLCASSLGTGVTDTQYFGPGTRLTVL.

V usage is TRBV4-3 and J usage is TRBJ2-7; D gene ambiguous. Looked up from germline, CDR1 is LGHNA and CDR2 is YSLEER. The germline V and J ends were trimmed by 1 base and 4 bases, with 17 bases remaining between them. The CDR3 totals 16 residues. The CDR3 DNA reads as TGCGCCAGCAGCCAAGTAGCCCGAAGCCCCGGGTACGAGCAGTACTTC. It translates to CASSQVARSPGYEQYF.

The chain uses TRBV28 and TRBJ2-1; D is unresolved. Trimming took 4 bases from V and 9 from J, leaving 13 bases between them. The CDR3 extends over 13 amino acids. Per germline, CDR1 MDHEN and CDR2 SYDVKM. The CDR3 coding sequence is TGTGCCAGCAGTTCCGATTATAACGGTGAGCAGTTCTTC. This codes for CASSSDYNGEQFF. Using reference TRBV28 and TRBJ2-1 for the parts outside the CDR3, the full variable domain is DVKVTQSSRYLVKRTGEKVFLECVQDMDHENMFWYRQDPGLGLRLIYFSYDVKMKEKGDIPEGYSVSREKKERFSLILESASTNQTSMYLCASSSDYNGEQFFGPGTRLTVL.

This clone came up a few times. The chain has TRBV6-1 and TRBJ1-5; 9 bases fit TRBD1. This CDR3 comprises 17 residues. J lost 1 base, V lost 4 bases, and 8 bases had no gene match. Germline loops: CDR1 MNHNS, CDR2 SASEGT. CDR3 sequence: CASSVSGTGISNQPQHF. The CDR3 DNA reads as TGTGCCAGCAGTGTTTCCGGGACAGGGATAAGCAATCAGCCCCAGCATTTT.

The chain joins TRBV4-3 to TRBJ1-1; D gene uncertain. Germline V gene sequence: CDR1 LGHNA, CDR2 YSLEER. The length of the CDR3 is 14 residues. Trimming stripped 1 base from V and 2 bases from J, with 8 bases between. For the CDR3, the DNA is TGCGCCAGCAGCCAAGTTAACGGAAACACTGAAGCTTTCTTT. It is translated as CASSQVNGNTEAFF.

The chain links TRBV6-6 to TRBJ2-1, with TRBD2 identical over 7 bases. Germline CDR1 and CDR2: MNHNY and SVGAGI (reference sequence). The CDR3 spans 14 residues. Trimming at V came to 5 bases and at J to 13 bases, leaving 14 bases not matched to a gene. The CDR3 DNA reads TGTGCCAGCAGTCAACCCCCAGTTGCGGGAGATCAGTTCTTC. Translating it yields CASSQPPVAGDQFF.

The chain carries TRBV4-3 and TRBJ2-1, with D possibly matching TRBD1 (5 bases). The CDR3 has 18 residues. V was trimmed by 4 bases and J by 5 bases, leaving 24 bases between them. CDR1 is LGHNA, CDR2 YSLEER, per germline. In nucleotides, the CDR3 is TGCGCCAGCAGCCCAGAGGTCACAGGCCGACATCGAAACAATGAGCAGTTCTTC. It codes for CASSPEVTGRHRNNEQFF.

CDR3: CASSQDKTLSTYNEQFF. The DNA for the CDR3 is TGCGCCAGCAGCCAAGATAAAACACTAAGCACTTACAATGAGCAGTTCTTC. The chain joins TRBV4-1 to TRBJ2-1, with no clear D. Per germline, CDR1 MGHRA and CDR2 YSYEKL. The CDR3 has 17 amino acids. Between the trimmed V and J ends, which lost 0 bases and 4 bases, there was a span of 16 bases.

A note on this clone: The same CDR3 is also encoded by other DNA sequences in this sample. This chain uses TRBV18 with TRBJ1-1; D is unclear. Germline V gives CDR1 KGHSH, CDR2 LQKENI. V was shortened by 0 bases and J by 0 bases, with 5 bases between the two germline ends. The CDR3 is 14 amino acids. CDR3 in DNA: TGTGCCAGCTCACCACCTTCAGTGAACACTGAAGCTTTCTTT. Translation gives CASSPPSVNTEAFF.

The chain joins TRBV7-9 to TRBJ2-5; D remains unclear. This CDR3 has 13 amino acids. The V gene's germline CDR1 is SEHNR and CDR2 FQNEAQ (reference sequence). Deletions cut 10 bases from V and 0 bases from J, with 12 bases between. The CDR3 coding sequence is TGTGCCAAATCGGTTGGGGACCAAGAGACCCAGTACTTC. Protein product: CAKSVGDQETQYF.

This clone was observed once. The rearrangement joins TRBV7-2 to TRBJ1-2; weak D call: TRBD1 (5 bases). V was clipped by 1 base and J by 8 bases, with 14 bases between them. Germline lookup yields CDR1 SGHTA and CDR2 FQGNSA. The CDR3 has 14 residues. The CDR3, as DNA: TGTGCCAGCAGCTTAGTCTCAGGGCTTCGGGGCTACACCTTC. Translating gives CASSLVSGLRGYTF.

The chain couples TRBV18 to TRBJ1-1, with D tentatively TRBD1 (5 bases). The CDR3 loop spans 18 amino acids. Per germline, CDR1 KGHSH and CDR2 LQKENI. With 2 bases removed from V and 6 bases from J, the gap between germline ends came to 25 bases. CDR3 coding DNA: TGTGCCAGCTCACCAGTTATGGGCAGGCTCGGGGGTAGCGCTGAAGCTTTCTTT. It translates to CASSPVMGRLGGSAEAFF.

The chain employs TRBV7-9 and TRBJ1-1; no definite D call. There are 14 residues in the CDR3. Deletions cut 3 bases from V and 1 base from J, with 9 bases between. CDR1 and CDR2 from the germline V gene are SEHNR and FQNEAQ (reference sequence). The CDR3 loop reads CASSFIGRNTEAFF. The CDR3 DNA follows: TGTGCCAGCAGCTTTATCGGCCGGAACACTGAAGCTTTCTTT.

The gene calls are TRBV18 and TRBJ2-7, with a tentative D call TRBD1 (6 bases). Germline V CDR1 and CDR2: KGHSH, LQKENI. Trimming took off 3 bases at V and 4 bases at J, with 19 bases between the two ends. This CDR3 is 16 amino acids long. The CDR3 DNA follows: TGTGCCAGCTCACCTCTGAATAGGGGACAATTATACGAGCAGTACTTC. Protein product: CASSPLNRGQLYEQYF.

The V call is TRBV9, the J call TRBJ2-1; D call uncertain. V was clipped by 0 bases and J by 9 bases, with 13 bases between them. Germline assignment: CDR1 SGDLS and CDR2 YYNGEE. This CDR3 is built from 14 residues. The CDR3 DNA reads as TGTGCCAGCAGCGTAGCTACGGAGTCAGGTGAGCAGTTCTTC. Translating gives CASSVATESGEQFF.

The chain recombines TRBV27 with TRBJ2-3, with TRBD2 identical over 11 bases. Germline assignment: CDR1 MNHEY and CDR2 SMNVEV (reference sequence). The CDR3 is made up of 18 amino acids. V trimming: 7 bases; J trimming: 4 bases; junction bases outside the gene matches: 16. The CDR3 loop reads CASNPGVAGGGRPDTQYF. The CDR3 DNA follows: TGTGCCAGCAACCCTGGGGTAGCGGGAGGGGGACGGCCAGATACGCAGTATTTT.

The chain employs TRBV27 and TRBJ2-7, with 9 positions matching TRBD2. The germline V gene has CDR1 MNHEY and CDR2 SMNVEV (reference sequence). The length of the CDR3 is 14 residues. With 3 bases clipped from V and 3 bases from J, the junction kept 3 bases outside the gene matches. This CDR3 is CASSLGREGYEQYF. DNA of the CDR3: TGTGCCAGCAGTTTGGGGCGGGAGGGCTACGAGCAGTACTTC.

This chain links TRBV4-3 with TRBJ2-3; 7 bases are a match to TRBD2. V lost 4 bases to trimming and J lost 2 bases; unmatched junction nucleotides: 6. Germline V CDR1 and CDR2: LGHNA, YSLEER. CDR3 size: 15 residues. CDR3 sequence: CASSPSLANTDTQYF. Written as DNA, the CDR3 is TGCGCCAGCAGCCCCTCACTAGCGAACACAGATACGCAGTATTTT.